A selection of T cell receptor beta chains follows, all from one sample in a study of T-cell reconstitution after alpha-beta-depleted transplantation in children. TCRdb passed the PCR reads through MiXCR, listing each CDR3 protein once. The table lists a few hundred thousand distinct CDR3 sequences, roughly 15% of them singletons. This sample comprised PBMCs, mostly from graft donor cells, obtained 360 days after TCRalphabeta/CD19-depleted stem cell transplant. The receptors derive from a boy in the first two years of life who had a stem cell transplant for Wiskott-Aldrich syndrome, so the T cells may come from the graft donor. Both conserved end residues are part of each CDR3. D genes are given only for firm matches. Not all rows give a size; the values are once, few, many and, for expanded clones, a class.

j_call	d_call	clone_size	v_call	cdr3_nt	cdr3_aa
TRBJ1-6	NA	NA	TRBV15	TGTGCCACCAGCAGATCGTTAAGGACGCCCTTTTCACCCCTCCACTTT	CATSRSLRTPFSPLHF
TRBJ2-7	TRBD2	NA	TRBV12-3/TRBV12-4	TGTGCCAGCAGTTTAGCGCAGCGGGGGTTAAGGGCCTACGAGCAGTACTTC	CASSLAQRGLRAYEQYF
TRBJ2-2	NA	few	TRBV3-1	TGTGCCAGCAGCCAAATGTTCAGGACGGAGCTGTTTTTT	CASSQMFRTELFF
TRBJ2-7	NA	few	TRBV10-3	TGTGCCATCAGTGATGTCTCGCAGAACTCCTACGAGCAGTACTTC	CAISDVSQNSYEQYF
TRBJ2-5	TRBD2	NA	TRBV4-2	TGTGCCAGCAGCCAAGAAGAGGATGCGGGGGGGAAAGGAGAGACCCAGTACTTC	CASSQEEDAGGKGETQYF
TRBJ2-7	TRBD2	few	TRBV4-1	TGCGCCAGCAGCCAAGGTTATGGGGGGGTCCGCTACGAGCAGTACTTC	CASSQGYGGVRYEQYF
TRBJ1-5	NA	NA	TRBV20-1	TGCAGTGCTAGAGATAGGGAGACAGGAGTTCAGCCCCAGCATTTT	CSARDRETGVQPQHF
TRBJ2-7	NA	NA	TRBV6-1	TGTGCCAGCAGCAATTTCCTTGACAGCTACGAGCAGTACTTC	CASSNFLDSYEQYF
TRBJ2-1	TRBD2	few	TRBV7-9	TGTGCCAGCAGCCCGATACCTAGCGGGGATTACAATGAGCAGTTCTTC	CASSPIPSGDYNEQFF
TRBJ1-6	TRBD1	few	TRBV6-5	TGTGCCAGCAGTTATGGGACAGGCAAAGGTTCAGCCCTCCACTTT	CASSYGTGKGSALHF
TRBJ2-5	NA	NA	TRBV7-9	TGTGCCAGCAGCTTGACATTTACACAAGAGACCCAGTACTTC	CASSLTFTQETQYF
TRBJ2-7	NA	NA	TRBV5-8	TGTGCCAGCAGCTTGGCCTGGCCGGATTCCTACGAGCAGTACTTC	CASSLAWPDSYEQYF
TRBJ2-4	NA	NA	TRBV12-3/TRBV12-4	TGTGCCAGCAAGGGGAGGAGGGCCAAAAACATTCAGTACTTC	CASKGRRAKNIQYF
TRBJ1-1	NA	few	TRBV5-1	TGCGCCAGCAGCTTACCCAGGGCGAGCGACACTGAAGCTTTCTTT	CASSLPRASDTEAFF
TRBJ2-3	TRBD1	NA	TRBV5-1	TGCGCCAGCAGCTGGACAGGGTTCACAGATACGCAGTATTTT	CASSWTGFTDTQYF
TRBJ2-7	NA	few	TRBV15	TGTGCCACCCGTGGAGGACGCGGTGAGAGGGAAGAGCAGTACTTC	CATRGGRGEREEQYF
TRBJ2-1	NA	NA	TRBV29-1	TGCAGCGTTGGGCCTAGCGCCTACAATGAGCAGTTCTTC	CSVGPSAYNEQFF
TRBJ2-1	NA	NA	TRBV7-9	TGTGCCAGCAGCCATAAACAGAATACCCGTCGAGACAATGAGCAGTTCTTC	CASSHKQNTRRDNEQFF
TRBJ2-1	TRBD2	few	TRBV5-1	TGCGCCAGCAGCTCGTTCGTTGTAGCGGGAGCCTACAATGAGCAGTTCTTC	CASSSFVVAGAYNEQFF
TRBJ1-1	NA	few	TRBV29-1	TGCAGCGTCGCTGATGCAGGGAACACTGAAGCTTTCTTT	CSVADAGNTEAFF
TRBJ2-1	NA	few	TRBV14	TGTGCCAGCAGCCAGCGGCGAATCGACGGCTCCTACAATGAGCAGTTCTTC	CASSQRRIDGSYNEQFF
TRBJ1-1	TRBD1	many	TRBV29-1	TGCAGCTCACGACAGGGGGCAGTCACTGAAGCTTTCTTT	CSSRQGAVTEAFF
TRBJ2-3	NA	few	TRBV12-3/TRBV12-4	TGTGCCAGCAGTTTAAGGCCCTCGAGCCCCACAGATACGCAGTATTTT	CASSLRPSSPTDTQYF
TRBJ1-1	NA	NA	TRBV7-8	TGTGCCAGCAGCTTTAAGGGGAACACTGAAGCTTTCTTT	CASSFKGNTEAFF
TRBJ2-2	NA	few	TRBV7-8	TGTGCCAGCAGCTCCGACGTCCTACGGACCGGGGAGCTGTTTTTT	CASSSDVLRTGELFF
TRBJ1-1	TRBD1	few	TRBV20-1	TGCAGTGCTAGAAAGGGACAGCGAAGCGACACTGAAGCTTTCTTT	CSARKGQRSDTEAFF
TRBJ2-3	NA	NA	TRBV18	TGTGCCAGCTCACCTGCCACCTCTACTAGCACAGATACGCAGTATTTT	CASSPATSTSTDTQYF
TRBJ2-7	NA	few	TRBV7-2	TGTGCCAGCAGCCCCGATGCCTACGAGCAGTACTTC	CASSPDAYEQYF
TRBJ2-7	NA	NA	TRBV4-1	TGCGCCAGCAGCCAAGCGGCAGCCCATACCTACGAGCAGTACTTC	CASSQAAAHTYEQYF
TRBJ2-5	NA	few	TRBV25-1	TGTGCCAGCAGTGACAGGGCGATACAAGAGACCCAGTACTTC	CASSDRAIQETQYF
TRBJ2-7	NA	few	TRBV5-1	TGCGCCAGCACGGATGGGGGGACAGTTCCCTCCTACGAGCAGTACTTC	CASTDGGTVPSYEQYF
TRBJ2-7	NA	few	TRBV7-2	TGTGCCAGCAGCTTAGCTGGGGCAAACCAATCCTACGAGCAGTACTTC	CASSLAGANQSYEQYF
TRBJ2-1	NA	many	TRBV7-7	TGTGCCAGCAGCCCGGATCGAGGGTGGGGTGAGCAGTTCTTC	CASSPDRGWGEQFF
TRBJ2-4	NA	few	TRBV2	TGTGCCAGCAGTGAAGCCCGGGGCCTGTACATTCAGTACTTC	CASSEARGLYIQYF
TRBJ2-2	NA	few	TRBV11-2	TGTGCCAGCAGTCAAGAGGCCATCGGGGAGCTGTTTTTT	CASSQEAIGELFF
TRBJ2-3	TRBD2	few	TRBV28	TGTGCCAGCAGTTGGGCGGGGGTCACAGATACGCAGTATTTT	CASSWAGVTDTQYF
TRBJ2-7	TRBD1	few	TRBV4-1	TGCGCCAGCAGCCGACCGGGACAGGGACCCTACGAGCAGTACTTC	CASSRPGQGPYEQYF
TRBJ2-4	TRBD2	few	TRBV12-3/TRBV12-4	TGTGCCAGCAGTTTCAGCCGGGGGGGAGGGCTAGCCAAAAACATTCAGTACTTC	CASSFSRGGGLAKNIQYF
TRBJ1-5	TRBD1	NA	TRBV12-3/TRBV12-4	TGTGCCAGCAGTTTTGGACAGGGTAATCAGCCCCAGCATTTT	CASSFGQGNQPQHF
TRBJ2-5	TRBD2	few	TRBV11-1	TGTGCCAGCAGCGTCATCCCCCCCGGCCGACTAGCGCGAAAACCAAGGGAGACCCAGTACTTC	CASSVIPPGRLARKPRETQYF